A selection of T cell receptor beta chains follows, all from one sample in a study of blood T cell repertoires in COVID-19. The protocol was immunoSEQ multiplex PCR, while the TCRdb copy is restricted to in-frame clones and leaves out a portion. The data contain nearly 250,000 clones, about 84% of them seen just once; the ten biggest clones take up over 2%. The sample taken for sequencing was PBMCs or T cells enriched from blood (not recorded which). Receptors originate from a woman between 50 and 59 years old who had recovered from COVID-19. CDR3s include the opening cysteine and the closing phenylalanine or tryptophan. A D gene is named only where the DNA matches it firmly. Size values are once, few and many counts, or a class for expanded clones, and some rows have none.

CASRTGQNNSPLHF,TGCGCCAGCCGGACGGGACAGAATAATTCACCCCTCCACTTT,TRBD1,TRBV5-1,once,TRBJ1-6
CASSAQGYGYTF,TGTGCCAGCAGCGCACAGGGCTATGGCTACACCTTC,NA,TRBV2,NA,TRBJ1-2
CASSLASLSQGGYTF,TGTGCCAGCAGCTTAGCAAGCCTCTCGCAGGGTGGCTACACCTTC,NA,TRBV7-9,NA,TRBJ1-2
CASSRVDNREAFF,TGTGCCAGTAGTAGAGTGGACAATCGGGAAGCTTTCTTT,NA,TRBV19,NA,TRBJ1-1
CASSRSGIDTDTQYF,TGCGCCAGCAGCCGATCCGGGATCGACACAGATACGCAGTATTTT,NA,TRBV4-3,NA,TRBJ2-3
CATSKRLAGYTDTQYF,TGTGCCACCAGCAAAAGACTAGCGGGATACACAGATACGCAGTATTTT,TRBD2,TRBV15,NA,TRBJ2-3
CAWSVLSSLNTEAFF,TGTGCCTGGAGTGTACTTAGCAGCTTGAACACTGAAGCTTTCTTT,NA,TRBV30,NA,TRBJ1-1
CASSPQGLTYEQYF,TGTGCCAGCAGCCCTCAGGGCCTTACCTACGAGCAGTACTTC,NA,TRBV13,NA,TRBJ2-7
CASSLVGGANTGELFF,TGTGCCAGCAGCTTAGTTGGCGGGGCCAACACCGGGGAGCTGTTTTTT,NA,TRBV7-2,NA,TRBJ2-2
CASSQTSGVEQFF,TGTGCCAGCAGCCAAACTAGCGGGGTTGAGCAGTTCTTC,TRBD2,TRBV6-2/TRBV6-3,once,TRBJ2-1
CASSYTAVGNTEAFF,TGTGCCAGCAGTTACACCGCGGTGGGGAACACTGAAGCTTTCTTT,NA,TRBV6-5,NA,TRBJ1-1
CASQGAGNTEAFF,TGTGCCAGCCAGGGCGCAGGGAACACTGAAGCTTTCTTT,NA,TRBV24-1,NA,TRBJ1-1
CASSSSGTETYEQYF,TGTGCCAGCAGCTCAAGCGGGACGGAAACCTACGAGCAGTACTTC,TRBD2,TRBV7-2,NA,TRBJ2-7
CASTLYMNTEAFF,TGTGCCAGTACTCTGTATATGAACACTGAAGCTTTCTTT,NA,TRBV19,NA,TRBJ1-1
CASSDTLQGARDEAFF,TGCGCCAGCAGTGATACCCTTCAGGGGGCCAGGGATGAAGCTTTCTTT,TRBD1,TRBV10-2,NA,TRBJ1-1
CASSKNRDREAFF,TGTGCCAGCTCCAAAAACCGGGACCGGGAGGCTTTCTTT,NA,TRBV11-2,NA,TRBJ1-1
CASSPLTVYSNQPQHF,TGTGCCAGTAGTCCTTTGACAGTTTATAGCAATCAGCCCCAGCATTTT,NA,TRBV19,NA,TRBJ1-5
CASSRGGTGGREQFF,TGCGCCAGCAGCCGCGGCGGGACAGGGGGTCGGGAGCAGTTCTTC,TRBD1,TRBV4-3,NA,TRBJ2-1
CASSQQGLYGYTF,TGTGCCAGCAGTCAACAGGGCCTCTATGGCTACACCTTC,NA,TRBV6-2/TRBV6-3,NA,TRBJ1-2
CASSPTSGSYEQYF,TGTGCCAGCAGTCCTACTAGCGGGAGCTACGAGCAGTACTTC,TRBD2,TRBV28,NA,TRBJ2-7
CASSLVAGPGEQYF,TGTGCCAGCAGCTTAGTCGCAGGGCCGGGCGAGCAGTACTTC,NA,TRBV7-3,few,TRBJ2-7
CASSHLVGTYNEQFF,TGCGCCAGCAGCCACCTTGTCGGGACCTACAATGAGCAGTTCTTC,NA,TRBV4-3,NA,TRBJ2-1
CASSDDKGTTNEKLFF,TGTGCCAGTAGTGATGACAAAGGCACAACTAATGAAAAACTGTTTTTT,NA,TRBV19,NA,TRBJ1-4
CASSQESGIGGYTF,TGTGCCAGCAGCCAAGAGTCAGGGATAGGCGGCTACACCTTC,NA,TRBV3-1/TRBV3-2,few,TRBJ1-2
CASTQLAGASYEQYF,TGTGCCAGTACCCAATTAGCGGGAGCTTCCTACGAGCAGTACTTC,TRBD2,TRBV19,NA,TRBJ2-7
CASSLTGIEAFF,TGTGCCAGCAGTCTTACAGGGATTGAAGCTTTCTTT,NA,TRBV5-5,NA,TRBJ1-1
CASKGLDVDTQYF,TGTGCCAGCAAGGGACTAGACGTAGATACGCAGTATTTT,TRBD2,TRBV27,NA,TRBJ2-3
CSGQGVTEAFF,TGCAGCGGTCAGGGGGTTACTGAAGCTTTCTTT,TRBD1,TRBV29-1,NA,TRBJ1-1
CAISDQQGHGYTF,TGTGCCATCAGTGATCAACAGGGGCATGGCTACACCTTC,TRBD1,TRBV10-3,NA,TRBJ1-2
CASSLGAQSSYEQYF,TGTGCCAGCAGCTTGGGGGCGCAAAGCTCCTACGAGCAGTACTTC,NA,TRBV5-6,few,TRBJ2-7
CASSLAGGTGELFF,TGTGCCAGCAGCTTGGCCGGGGGAACCGGGGAGCTGTTTTTT,NA,TRBV5-4,few,TRBJ2-2
CASNPGQPYNSPLHF,TGTGCCAGTAACCCGGGACAGCCCTATAATTCACCCCTCCACTTT,TRBD1,TRBV19,NA,TRBJ1-6
CASSRTSGGRLHNEQFF,TGTGCCAGTAGTCGGACTAGCGGGGGCCGCCTTCACAATGAGCAGTTCTTC,TRBD2,TRBV19,NA,TRBJ2-1
CASSSRTGGTGANVLTF,TGTGCCAGCAGCTCTCGGACAGGGGGGACTGGGGCCAACGTCCTGACTTTC,TRBD1,TRBV7-2,NA,TRBJ2-6
CASSPLGTTPYEQYF,TGTGCCAGCAGCCCCCTCGGGACTACCCCCTACGAGCAGTACTTC,TRBD2,TRBV3-1/TRBV3-2,NA,TRBJ2-7
CASSLGGEGYEQYF,TGTGCCAGCAGTTTGGGAGGGGAAGGCTACGAGCAGTACTTC,TRBD2,TRBV27,NA,TRBJ2-7
CASSPRTGNYNEQFF,TGTGCCAGCAGCCCTCGGACAGGGAACTACAATGAGCAGTTCTTC,TRBD1,TRBV14,NA,TRBJ2-1
CSASRPSGSTRNEQFF,TGCAGTGCTAGTCGTCCTAGCGGGTCTACCAGGAATGAGCAGTTCTTC,TRBD2,TRBV20-1,NA,TRBJ2-1
CASSLVAGSSYNEQFF,TGCGCCAGCAGCTTGGTGGCAGGAAGCTCCTACAATGAGCAGTTCTTC,NA,TRBV5-1,NA,TRBJ2-1
CASRQEFNEQFF,TGTGCCAGCCGACAGGAGTTCAATGAGCAGTTCTTC,NA,TRBV28,NA,TRBJ2-1
CASSQTGNGYTF,TGCGCCAGCAGTCAGACAGGGAATGGCTACACCTTC,TRBD1,TRBV23-1,NA,TRBJ1-2
CASSGPGQGVETQYF,TGTGCCAGCAGCGGACCGGGACAGGGTGTGGAGACCCAGTACTTC,TRBD1,TRBV6-5,NA,TRBJ2-5
CASSLAGGLVRTGELFF,TGTGCCAGCAGCTTAGCGGGGGGTCTAGTCCGGACCGGGGAGCTGTTTTTT,NA,TRBV7-2,NA,TRBJ2-2
CASGPLAGTGSQPQHF,TGTGCTAGTGGTCCGCTAGCCGGGACAGGGAGTCAGCCCCAGCATTTT,TRBD1,TRBV12-5,NA,TRBJ1-5
CATSDSTGGIGELFF,TGTGCCACCAGTGATTCTACAGGGGGGATCGGGGAGCTGTTTTTT,TRBD1,TRBV24-1,many,TRBJ2-2
CAVRPGQGYSYEQYF,TGTGCCGTTCGGCCGGGACAAGGGTACTCCTACGAGCAGTACTTC,NA,TRBV10-3,NA,TRBJ2-7
CASSGGLRTEAFF,TGTGCCAGCTCGGGGGGCTTACGCACTGAAGCTTTCTTT,NA,TRBV6-5,NA,TRBJ1-1
CASSIGFGSSEKLFF,TGTGCCAGTAGTATAGGTTTTGGGAGTAGCGAAAAACTGTTTTTT,NA,TRBV19,few,TRBJ1-4
CASSPNTGWAYNEQFF,TGTGCCAGCAGCCCTAACACAGGGTGGGCCTACAATGAGCAGTTCTTC,NA,TRBV6-2/TRBV6-3,NA,TRBJ2-1
CASSLAQVSGSLGNEQFF,TGTGCCAGCAGCTTAGCGCAGGTCAGCGGGAGTTTAGGAAATGAGCAGTTCTTC,TRBD2,TRBV7-9,once,TRBJ2-1
CASSFSTSGRLNNEQFF,TGCGCCAGCAGCTTCTCGACTAGCGGGAGGCTAAACAATGAGCAGTTCTTC,TRBD2,TRBV5-1,few,TRBJ2-1
CASSPSGSGRIYNEQFF,TGTGCCAGCAGTCCCTCGGGAAGCGGGAGGATCTACAATGAGCAGTTCTTC,TRBD2,TRBV28,NA,TRBJ2-1
CASSPAGQPQHF,TGTGCCAGCAGTCCCGCAGGTCAGCCCCAGCATTTT,NA,TRBV12-3/TRBV12-4,NA,TRBJ1-5
CASSLGGGVNEKLFF,TGTGCCAGCAGCTTGGGAGGGGGAGTAAATGAAAAACTGTTTTTT,NA,TRBV5-4,NA,TRBJ1-4
CASSQGGGAPYEQYF,TGTGCCAGCAGCCAAGGGGGGGGCGCGCCCTACGAGCAGTACTTC,NA,TRBV4-2,NA,TRBJ2-7
CASSYRQGVIQETQYF,TGTGCCAGCAGCTACCGACAGGGGGTCATCCAAGAGACCCAGTACTTC,TRBD1,TRBV13,NA,TRBJ2-5
CASSSLGTANTEAFF,TGTGCCAGCAGCTCCCTCGGGACAGCTAACACTGAAGCTTTCTTT,TRBD1,TRBV7-9,NA,TRBJ1-1
CATSDGQGYEQYF,TGTGCCACCAGTGACGGACAGGGCTACGAGCAGTACTTC,TRBD1,TRBV24-1,NA,TRBJ2-7
CASSLSFYYEQYF,TGTGCCAGCAGCTTGAGCTTTTACTACGAGCAGTACTTC,NA,TRBV5-6,NA,TRBJ2-7
CASSLAWAGDSYEQYF,TGTGCCAGCAGCTTAGCGTGGGCAGGGGATTCCTACGAGCAGTACTTC,NA,TRBV7-9,NA,TRBJ2-7